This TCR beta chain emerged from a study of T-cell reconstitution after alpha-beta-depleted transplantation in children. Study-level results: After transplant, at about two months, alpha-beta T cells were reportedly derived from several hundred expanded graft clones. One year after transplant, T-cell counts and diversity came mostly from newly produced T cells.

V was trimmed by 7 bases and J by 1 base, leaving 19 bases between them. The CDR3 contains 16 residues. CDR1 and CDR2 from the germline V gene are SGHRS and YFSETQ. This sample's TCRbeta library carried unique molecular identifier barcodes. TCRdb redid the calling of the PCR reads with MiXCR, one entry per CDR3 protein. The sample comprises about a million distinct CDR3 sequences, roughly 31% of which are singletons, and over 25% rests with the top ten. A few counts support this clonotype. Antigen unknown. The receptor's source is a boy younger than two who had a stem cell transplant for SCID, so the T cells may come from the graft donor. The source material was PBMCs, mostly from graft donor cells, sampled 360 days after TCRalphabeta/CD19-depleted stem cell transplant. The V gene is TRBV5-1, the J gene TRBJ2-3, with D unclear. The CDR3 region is CASGLGPSVGTDTQYF. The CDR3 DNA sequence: TGCGCCAGCGGTCTCGGACCGTCCGTAGGCACAGATACGCAGTATTTT.